One sample yielded the 14 T cell receptor beta chains listed below, sequenced in a study of cytomegalovirus exposure and HLA in healthy donors. Assay: immunoSEQ multiplex PCR; the TCRdb copy retains only in-frame clones and omits some. The sample carries tens of thousands of clones, over 85% recorded once. The specimen was PBMCs. These receptors originate from a woman between 18 and 30 years old in good health and CMV-seronegative.

The chain is built from TRBV7-9 and TRBJ2-1; perhaps TRBD1 as D (6 bases). This CDR3 is 16 amino acids long. Trimming removed 0 bases at V and 4 bases at J, with 13 bases between. Germline V CDR1 and CDR2: SEHNR, FQNEAQ (reference sequence). The DNA of the CDR3 is TGTGCCAGCAGCTTAGCGCTGGCAGGGGCGTACAATGAGCAGTTCTTC. This codes for CASSLALAGAYNEQFF.

This chain connects TRBV29-1 to TRBJ2-1; the D gene is possibly TRBD1 (5 bases). V lost 0 bases to trimming and J lost 15 bases, with 12 bases between them. CDR1 is SQVTM, CDR2 ANQGSEA, per germline. The CDR3 totals 11 residues. The CDR3 loop reads CSVEDLTGWFF. The CDR3 coding sequence is TGCAGCGTTGAAGATCTCACAGGATGGTTCTTC.

A word on this clone: Sequence at one end of the junction differs from germline and may be a read error. V usage is TRBV28 and J usage is TRBJ2-5, with a weak D call TRBD1 (6 bases). This CDR3 comprises 15 residues. Per the germline V gene, CDR1 is MDHEN and CDR2 is SYDVKM. As DNA, the CDR3 is TGCGCCAGCAGTTTGGTACAGGGCCTCTCGGAGACCCAGTACTTC. Its protein is CASSLVQGLSETQYF.

The DNA for the CDR3 is TGTGCCAGCAGCCGAGACAGTAGCAATCAGCCCCAGCATTTT. It codes for CASSRDSSNQPQHF. The chain carries TRBV6-6 and TRBJ1-5, with D perhaps TRBD1 (5 bases). Trimming shortened V by 6 bases and J by 0 bases, and 9 bases separated the two germline ends. Per the germline V gene, CDR1 is MNHNY and CDR2 is SVGAGI (reference sequence). The CDR3 has 14 residues.

This chain joins TRBV6-1 and TRBJ2-5, with D perhaps matching TRBD1 (6 bases). The CDR3 covers 15 residues. The germline gives CDR1 MNHNS, CDR2 SASEGT. Trimming took off 4 bases at V and 2 bases at J, with 14 bases between the two ends. CDR3: CASSGLQGWQETQYF. The CDR3 nucleotides read TGTGCCAGCAGTGGCCTCCAGGGGTGGCAAGAGACCCAGTACTTC.

This sequence joins TRBV5-4 and TRBJ1-2, with D tentatively TRBD1 (5 bases). The germline gives CDR1 SGHNT, CDR2 YYREEE (reference sequence). Trimming removed 0 bases from V and 0 bases from J, with 12 bases in between. This CDR3 is 16 amino acids long. The CDR3 DNA is TGTGCCAGCAGCTTGGTCTCGGGGGGATCTAACTATGGCTACACCTTC. Encoded protein: CASSLVSGGSNYGYTF.

The rearrangement uses TRBV7-3 and TRBJ1-1, with D possibly TRBD1 on 6 matching bases. Looked up from germline, CDR1 is SGHTA and CDR2 is FQGTGA. The CDR3 totals 13 residues. V was clipped by 5 bases and J by 5 bases, with 12 bases between them. This CDR3 is CASSETGRTEAFF. The CDR3 nucleotides read TGTGCCAGCAGCGAGACAGGAAGGACTGAAGCTTTCTTT.

This chain links TRBV6-5 with TRBJ1-1; D uncertain. Germline V gene lookup returns CDR1 MNHEY and CDR2 SVGAGI. The ends were cut back, 5 bases at V and 5 bases at J, with 15 bases in the middle. The CDR3 runs to 14 residues. The CDR3 DNA reads TGTGCCAGCAGTGACGGATCTTCGGGTACTGAAGCTTTCTTT. The encoded protein is CASSDGSSGTEAFF.

The V call is TRBV28, the J call TRBJ2-3; D is possibly TRBD1 (6 bases). The CDR3 is 14 residues long. Germline lookup yields CDR1 MDHEN and CDR2 SYDVKM. V was cut by 7 bases and J by 0 bases, with 11 bases left in between. The CDR3 sequence: CASKQGTSTDTQYF. Here the CDR3 DNA reads TGTGCCAGCAAACAGGGAACTAGCACAGATACGCAGTATTTT.

V and J are TRBV4-2 and TRBJ2-7; D may be TRBD2 (6 bases). With 0 bases removed from V and 2 bases from J, the gap between germline ends came to 11 bases. The CDR3 extends over 15 amino acids. Germline lookup yields CDR1 LGHNA and CDR2 YNFKEQ. This CDR3 reads CASSQDLEGTYEQYF. CDR3 coding DNA: TGTGCCAGCAGCCAAGATCTGGAGGGTACCTACGAGCAGTACTTC.

The chain has TRBV9 and TRBJ2-3, with D perhaps TRBD1 (5 bases). The CDR3 is 14 residues long. V was trimmed by 0 bases and J by 2 bases, leaving 7 bases between them. Germline V CDR1 and CDR2: SGDLS, YYNGEE. CDR3 sequence: CASSVGQITDTQYF. In DNA form, the CDR3 reads TGTGCCAGCAGCGTAGGACAGATCACAGATACGCAGTATTTT.

The CDR3 nucleotides are TGTGCCAGCAGCTTGCGGCTAGCGGACAACAATGAGCAGTTCTTC. Translation: CASSLRLADNNEQFF. The rearrangement links TRBV5-6 to TRBJ2-1; 7 bases agree with TRBD2. CDR1 SGHDT and CDR2 YYEEEE come from the germline V gene. The CDR3 sequence is 15 residues long. The V and J ends lost 1 base and 5 bases, in that order; junction bases with no gene match: 6.

The rearrangement links TRBV7-9 to TRBJ2-3; 10 nucleotides match TRBD2. This CDR3 has 16 residues. Germline lookup yields CDR1 SEHNR and CDR2 FQNEAQ (reference sequence). After removal of 3 bases from V and 2 bases from J, the junction contained 5 bases not matched to a gene. The CDR3 sequence: CASSLLAGEFTDTQYF. In nucleotides, the CDR3 is TGTGCCAGCAGCTTGCTAGCGGGAGAATTCACAGATACGCAGTATTTT. The full variable domain, completed using reference TRBV7-9 and TRBJ2-3, is DTGVSQNPRHKITKRGQNVTFRCDPISEHNRLYWYRQTLGQGPEFLTYFQNEAQLEKSRLLSDRFSAERPKGSFSTLEIQRTEQGDSAMYLCASSLLAGEFTDTQYFGPGTRLTVL.

The rearrangement joins TRBV7-9 to TRBJ2-3; 7 nucleotides align to TRBD2. This CDR3 has 16 amino acids. Germline assignment: CDR1 SEHNR and CDR2 FQNEAQ (reference sequence). V was pared by 0 bases and J by 2 bases, with 5 bases of the junction left unmatched. The CDR3 is CASSLALADFTDTQYF. The CDR3 region has the DNA TGTGCCAGCAGCTTAGCCCTAGCGGACTTCACAGATACGCAGTATTTT.